These 10 T cell receptor beta chains were all obtained from the same sample, sequenced in a study of shared clonotypes between healthy human individuals. Method: immunoSEQ multiplex PCR; TCRdb's copy keeps in-frame clones and lacks some. This sample yields roughly 2 million clones, of which about 95% are seen a single time; 0.85% to 1.2% belongs to the top ten. CD45RO-negative, CCR7-selected cells formed the naive CD8 fraction, which excluded terminally differentiated effector memory CD45RA+ cells. Material for sequencing was naive CD8+ T cells sorted from blood. Receptor source: a man younger than 35 in good health.

The table lists this clone with a count of one. V gene TRBV27 combines with J gene TRBJ2-7; TRBD1 matches 9 bases. This CDR3 is built from 15 residues. Losses at the gene ends were 7 bases for V and 7 bases for J; bases not matched to a gene: 14. The germline gives CDR1 MNHEY, CDR2 SMNVEV (reference sequence). This CDR3 is CASNPKGDRADEQYF. In DNA, the CDR3 is TGTGCCAGCAATCCCAAGGGGGACAGGGCGGATGAGCAGTACTTC.

The rearrangement uses TRBV2 and TRBJ2-1; D might be TRBD2 (6 bases). Looked up from germline, CDR1 is SNHLY and CDR2 is FYNNEI. The ends were cut back, 7 bases at V and 9 bases at J, with 19 bases in the middle. This CDR3 has 14 amino acids. The CDR3 DNA sequence: TGTGCCAGCACGCTATACGCGGGGATTGGTGAGCAGTTCTTC. This sequence encodes CASTLYAGIGEQFF.

This chain links TRBV6-6 with TRBJ2-1; 9 bases fit TRBD1. The junction had 4 bases not matched to a gene; V was cut back by 5 bases and J by 2 bases. The V gene's germline CDR1 is MNHNY and CDR2 SVGAGI (reference sequence). The CDR3 is 15 amino acids. CDR3 bases: TGTGCCAGCAGTCAGACAGGGGGGACCTACAATGAGCAGTTCTTC. This translates into CASSQTGGTYNEQFF.

The genes are TRBV27 and TRBJ2-7, with D tentatively TRBD1 (6 bases). The CDR3 spans 12 residues. Germline CDR1 MNHEY, CDR2 SMNVEV (reference sequence). Trimming pared 6 bases from V and 3 bases from J, leaving 9 bases between. CDR3 sequence: CASRGQSYEQYF. Here the CDR3 DNA reads TGTGCCAGCAGAGGACAGAGCTACGAGCAGTACTTC.

This clone was observed a single time. The chain uses TRBV4-1 and TRBJ1-2, with no clear D. CDR1 and CDR2 (germline): MGHRA, YSYEKL. The CDR3 has 15 amino acids. The V and J ends lost 0 bases and 6 bases respectively, with 14 bases between them. This CDR3 reads CASSQEREEGDGYTF. CDR3 sequence (DNA): TGCGCCAGCAGCCAAGAAAGGGAGGAGGGTGATGGCTACACCTTC.

The J gene is TRBJ2-3, the V gene TRBV7-9; TRBD2 matches at 13 bases. V was pared by 5 bases and J by 2 bases, with 4 bases of the junction left unmatched. The germline gives CDR1 SEHNR, CDR2 FQNEAQ (reference sequence). CDR3 length: 16 residues. DNA of the CDR3: TGTGCCAGCAGCCCGACTAGCGGGGGGCACACAGATACGCAGTATTTT. Residues: CASSPTSGGHTDTQYF.

The V and J genes are TRBV6-1 and TRBJ2-7, with D unresolved. This CDR3 region has 11 residues. From germline, CDR1 is MNHNS and CDR2 SASEGT. V was clipped by 5 bases and J by 5 bases, with 7 bases between them. CDR3 residues: CASSFGNEQYF. The CDR3 DNA sequence: TGTGCCAGCAGTTTCGGTAACGAGCAGTACTTC.

This chain connects TRBV19 to TRBJ1-1, with 7 positions matching TRBD1. Trimming took 5 bases from V and 3 from J; bases not matched to a gene: 6. The CDR3 consists of 14 residues. Germline loops: CDR1 LNHDA, CDR2 SQIVND (reference sequence). CDR3 in DNA: TGTGCCAGTAGTCTCGACAGGGAAGACACTGAAGCTTTCTTT. Encoded protein: CASSLDREDTEAFF.

The CDR3 is CSVVTMGSYEQYF. CDR3 coding DNA: TGCAGCGTGGTTACTATGGGCTCCTACGAGCAGTACTTC. This sequence joins TRBV29-1 and TRBJ2-7; D remains ambiguous. Germline CDR1 is SQVTM and CDR2 is ANQGSEA. V was cut by 6 bases and J by 0 bases, with 12 bases left in between. The length of the CDR3 is 13 residues.

The chain joins TRBV5-1 to TRBJ1-2; TRBD1 matches 9 bases. The germline V gene has CDR1 SGHRS and CDR2 YFSETQ. V lost 2 bases, J lost 4 bases, and 3 bases stayed unmatched. There are 14 residues in the CDR3. The CDR3 bases are TGCGCCAGCAGCTTTACAGGGGGCATCTATGGCTACACCTTC. This sequence encodes CASSFTGGIYGYTF.